Sequencing of this TCR beta chain was carried out in a study of human T cells and chemical hapten exposure. Study-wide results and caveats: Among TCRs, those above 1 in 1000 frequency were unaffected by DPC sensitization.

Noted time point: patch test 2, 6 weeks after DPC sensitization. The sample's treatment: therapeutic diphenylcyclopropenone sensitization with weekly scalp DPC. Comment on this clonotype: What it binds is unknown.

TCRdb recomputed calls from the RACE reads with MiXCR, one row per CDR3 protein. Among around 360,000 distinct CDR3 sequences listed, under 6.5% were seen once. This receptor was obtained from a woman aged 18-29 years with alopecia areata. Some clones in this sample may be carry-over from other donors' samples. The specimen comprised whole blood, sampled in connection with sensitization to the hapten diphenylcyclopropenone (DPC).

CDR3 bases: TGTGCCAGCAGCGAGGGGACAAATACGCAGTATTTT. Protein sequence: CASSEGTNTQYF. The V gene is TRBV9, the J gene TRBJ2-3, with D possibly being TRBD1 (6 bases). The ends were cut back, 3 bases at V and 7 bases at J, with 9 bases in the middle. The CDR3 is 12 residues long. Germline CDR1 reads SGDLS; CDR2 reads YYNGEE.